This T cell receptor (beta chain) was identified during a study of blood T cells in healthy people across ages (dated by TCRdb to about 2015). Background for the entire study: In model experiments, roughly one uniquely barcoded TCR beta cDNA molecule per two T cells was captured by template switching. Donors of different ages were randomly distributed across sequencing lanes to avoid experimental bias. The donors were split into four age groups: young (average around 16 years), middle-aged (39), aged (about 62) and long-lived (over 80). Using the same blood draw, the study looked at two additional independent replicas of 1 million unique cDNA reads for two donors, one aged 18 to 30 and the other aged 80 or older. Using deep sequencing normalized with unique cDNA molecular identifiers, the study measured how TCR beta repertoire diversity changes with age. Here is what the overall study found, with its caveats: Because donor CMV infection status was unknown, age-related changes in expanded clonotypes were potentially confounded. There was a strong correlation between observed TCR beta diversity and the percentage of naive T cells measured by flow cytometry. Bulk unsorted PBMC profiling prevented conclusive comparison of naive and antigen-experienced compartments. Compared with the aged group, more naive CD4+ T cells, fewer expanded clones and increased TCR diversity were shown by the long-lived group, suggesting age selection. As age increased, observed TCR beta diversity per million T cells dropped in a roughly linear way, and a significant reduction was already evident by age approximately 40. Estimates of total diversity from one million sequenced T cells were regarded as lower bounds and underestimates.

Systemically healthy Caucasian individuals from Russia, approximately 39 in total and aged 6 to 90 years, were included as donors. Each donor gave approximately 9.4 milliliters of peripheral blood, drawn into EDTA-treated Vacutainer tubes. PBMCs were isolated by Ficoll-Paque density-gradient centrifugation, with at least 7 million obtained per sample. Trizol reagent was used to extract total RNA from PBMCs, with at least 5 micrograms per sample. Naive CD45RAhigh/CD27high T cell percentages were measured by flow cytometry on a PBMC aliquot from every donor. The method behind the library was 5' RACE. These reads were obtained on an Illumina HiSeq 2500. A second PCR of roughly 6 to 11 cycles was run with a J-beta primer mix and a sample-barcoded 5' primer. Each TCR beta cDNA molecule received a unique molecular identifier from a template-switch 5' adaptor carrying 12 random nucleotides. At least 3 million CDR3-containing paired-end reads were obtained from each sample. First-strand cDNA was synthesized from all RNA with the Mint cDNA synthesis kit, primed by a TRBC-specific oligonucleotide. After uracil-DNA glycosylase treatment, a first 18-cycle PCR used universal primers M1SS and BC2_uni_R on all cDNA. In the source study's methods: For normalization, 1 million high-quality reads, each with a distinct molecular identifier, were randomly selected from each sample. Reads sharing molecular identifiers were discarded rather than binned into consensus sequences. MiTCR, with a Q25 quality threshold and the strictest error-elimination algorithm, was used for CDR3 identification, clonotype clustering and error correction. Lower-bound total TCR beta diversity was estimated with a nonparametric unseen species model using Euler transformation. TCRdb reprocessing: public reads trimmed at Q25 with fastp, clones called with MiXCR, in-frame beta chains kept. Rows with a matching CDR3 protein are joined into one entry that keeps the most common DNA and genes. None of the V and J calls come from the authors' own analysis; TCRdb made them. Present in this sample are hundreds of thousands of distinct CDR3 sequences, 58% of which were seen just once. 22% of the sample lies in the top ten.

This clonotype was observed a few times. Its antigen is currently not known. The record has no base qualities; no much larger clone is one base away. V is pared back by 2 bases and J by 0 bases, with 7 bases lying between the germline termini. The germline V gene (reference sequence) specifies PRHDT as CDR1 and FYEKMQ as CDR2. From the cysteine up to the phenylalanine, the CDR3 has a length of 14 residues. Solely the CDR3 DNA is kept, with 42 bases framed from the first base. The chain uses TRBV13 and TRBJ2-5; there is no confident call for the D gene. Sequencing was carried out using blood. This sequence originates from a man aged 30-40 years in good health. The CDR3 reads as follows: CASSLQGHQETQYF. The nucleotide sequence is TGTGCCAGCAGCTTACAAGGACACCAAGAGACCCAGTACTTC. Where the CDR3 stops, the reference TRBV13 and TRBJ2-5 genes take over; the full variable domain is AAGVIQSPRHLIKEKRETATLKCYPIPRHDTVYWYQQGPGQDPQFLISFYEKMQSDKGSIPDRFSAQQFSDYHSELNMSSLELGDSALYFCASSLQGHQETQYFGPGTRLLVL.